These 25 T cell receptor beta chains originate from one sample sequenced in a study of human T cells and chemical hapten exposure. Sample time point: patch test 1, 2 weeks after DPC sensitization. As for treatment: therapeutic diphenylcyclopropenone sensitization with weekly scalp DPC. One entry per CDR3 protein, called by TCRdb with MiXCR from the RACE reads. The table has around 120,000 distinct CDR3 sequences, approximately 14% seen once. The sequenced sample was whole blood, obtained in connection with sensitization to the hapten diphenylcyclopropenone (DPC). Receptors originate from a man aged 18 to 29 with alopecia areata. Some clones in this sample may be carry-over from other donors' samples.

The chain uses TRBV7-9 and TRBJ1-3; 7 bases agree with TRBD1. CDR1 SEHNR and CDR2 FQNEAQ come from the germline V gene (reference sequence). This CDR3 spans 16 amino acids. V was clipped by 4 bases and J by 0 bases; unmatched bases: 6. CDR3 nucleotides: TGTGCCAGCAGCTACAGGGGAGTGGGCTCTGGAAACACCATATATTTT. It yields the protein CASSYRGVGSGNTIYF.

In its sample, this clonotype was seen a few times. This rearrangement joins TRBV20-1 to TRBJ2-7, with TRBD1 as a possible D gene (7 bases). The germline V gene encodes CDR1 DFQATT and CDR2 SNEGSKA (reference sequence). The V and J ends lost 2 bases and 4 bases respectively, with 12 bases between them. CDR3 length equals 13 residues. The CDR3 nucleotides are TGCAGTGCTAGAAGGAGGGGGCCTTACGAGCAGTACGTC. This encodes CSARRRGPYEQYV.

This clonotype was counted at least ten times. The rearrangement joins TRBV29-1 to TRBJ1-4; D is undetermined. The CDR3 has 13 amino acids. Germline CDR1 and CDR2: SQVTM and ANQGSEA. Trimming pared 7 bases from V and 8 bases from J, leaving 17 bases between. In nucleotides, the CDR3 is TGCAGCGCCGGTCATGTCCCTGGGGAAAAACTGTTTTTT. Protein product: CSAGHVPGEKLFF.

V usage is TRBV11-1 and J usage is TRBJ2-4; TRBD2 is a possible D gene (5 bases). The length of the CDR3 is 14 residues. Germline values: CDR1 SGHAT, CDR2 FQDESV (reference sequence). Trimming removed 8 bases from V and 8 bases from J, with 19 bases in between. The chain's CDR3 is CASANSGSGDIQYF. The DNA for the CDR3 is TGTGCCAGCGCGAACAGCGGCTCCGGGGACATTCAGTACTTC.

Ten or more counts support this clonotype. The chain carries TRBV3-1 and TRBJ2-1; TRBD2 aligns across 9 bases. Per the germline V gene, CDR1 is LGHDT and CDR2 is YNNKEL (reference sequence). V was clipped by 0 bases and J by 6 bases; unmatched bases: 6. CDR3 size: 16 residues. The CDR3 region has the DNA TGTGCCAGCAGCCAAGATTGGCGGGGGGGTCGCAATGAGCAGTTCTTC. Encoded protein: CASSQDWRGGRNEQFF.

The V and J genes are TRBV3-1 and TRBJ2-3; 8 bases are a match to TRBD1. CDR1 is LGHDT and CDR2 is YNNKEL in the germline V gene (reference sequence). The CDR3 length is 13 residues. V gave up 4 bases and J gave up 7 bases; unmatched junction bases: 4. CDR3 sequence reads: CASSRDRTNTQYF. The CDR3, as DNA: TGTGCCAGCAGCCGGGACAGGACAAATACGCAGTATTTT.

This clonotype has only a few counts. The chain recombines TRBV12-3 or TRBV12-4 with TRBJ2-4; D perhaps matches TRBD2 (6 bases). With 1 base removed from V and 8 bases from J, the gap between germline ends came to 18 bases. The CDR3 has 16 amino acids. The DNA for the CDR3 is TGTGCCAGCAGTTTAGTGAGGACTACCCAATTAGACATTCAGTACTTC. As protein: CASSLVRTTQLDIQYF.

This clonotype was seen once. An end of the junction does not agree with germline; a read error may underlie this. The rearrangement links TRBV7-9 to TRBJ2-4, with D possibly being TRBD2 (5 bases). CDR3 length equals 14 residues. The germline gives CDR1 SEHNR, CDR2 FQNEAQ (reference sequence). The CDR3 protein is CASSLAFEGDIQYF. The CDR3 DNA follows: TGTGCCAGCAGCCTAGCCTTCGAAGGTGACATTCAGTACTTC.

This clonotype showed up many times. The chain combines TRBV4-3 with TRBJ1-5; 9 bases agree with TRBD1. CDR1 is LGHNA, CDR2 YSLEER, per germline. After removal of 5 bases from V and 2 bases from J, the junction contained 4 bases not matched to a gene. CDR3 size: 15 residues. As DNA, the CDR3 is TGCGCCAGCAGCTATACAGGGGGCGGCAATCAGCCCCAGCATTTT. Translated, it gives CASSYTGGGNQPQHF.

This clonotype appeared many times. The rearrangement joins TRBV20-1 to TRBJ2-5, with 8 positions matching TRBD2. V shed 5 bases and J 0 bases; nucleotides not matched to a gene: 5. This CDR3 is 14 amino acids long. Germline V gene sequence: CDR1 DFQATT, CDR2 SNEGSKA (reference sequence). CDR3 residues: CSAARGGYQETQYF. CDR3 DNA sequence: TGCAGTGCTGCTCGGGGGGGATACCAAGAGACCCAGTACTTC.

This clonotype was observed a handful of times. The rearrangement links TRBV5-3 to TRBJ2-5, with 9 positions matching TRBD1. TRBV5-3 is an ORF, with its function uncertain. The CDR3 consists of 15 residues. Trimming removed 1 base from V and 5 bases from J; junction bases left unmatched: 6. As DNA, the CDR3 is TGTGCCAGAAGCTTGTTAGGGGACAGGGAGGAGACCCAGTACTTC. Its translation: CARSLLGDREETQYF.

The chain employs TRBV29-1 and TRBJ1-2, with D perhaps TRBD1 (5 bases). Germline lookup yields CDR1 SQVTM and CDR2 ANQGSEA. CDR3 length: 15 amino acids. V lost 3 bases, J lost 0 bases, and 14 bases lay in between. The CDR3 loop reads CSVDHRTSPNYGYTF. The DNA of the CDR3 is TGCAGCGTTGATCACAGGACAAGCCCTAACTATGGCTACACCTTC.

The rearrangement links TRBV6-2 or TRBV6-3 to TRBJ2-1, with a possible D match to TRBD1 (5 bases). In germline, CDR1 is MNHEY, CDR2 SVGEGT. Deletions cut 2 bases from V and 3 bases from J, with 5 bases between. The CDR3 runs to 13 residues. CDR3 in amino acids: CASSYGHYNEQFF. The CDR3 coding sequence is TGTGCCAGCAGTTACGGACACTACAATGAGCAGTTCTTC.

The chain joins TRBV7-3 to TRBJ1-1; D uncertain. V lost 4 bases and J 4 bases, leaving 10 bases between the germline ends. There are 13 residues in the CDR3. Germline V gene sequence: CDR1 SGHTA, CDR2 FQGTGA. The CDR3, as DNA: TGTGCCAGCAGCTCTCTGGGAGGCACTGAAGCTTTCTTT. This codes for CASSSLGGTEAFF.

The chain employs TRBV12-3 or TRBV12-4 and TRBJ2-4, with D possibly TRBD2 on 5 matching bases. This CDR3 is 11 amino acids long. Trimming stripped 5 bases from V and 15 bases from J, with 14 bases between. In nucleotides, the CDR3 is TGTGCCAGCAGTGTAGGCCGGGAACTGTACTTC. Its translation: CASSVGRELYF.

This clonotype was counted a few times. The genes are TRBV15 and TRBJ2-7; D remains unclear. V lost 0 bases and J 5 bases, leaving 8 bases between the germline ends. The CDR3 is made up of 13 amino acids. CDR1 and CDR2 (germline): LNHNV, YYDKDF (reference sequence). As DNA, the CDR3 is TGTGCCACCAGCAGAGATCTTACGGACGAGCAGTACTTC. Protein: CATSRDLTDEQYF. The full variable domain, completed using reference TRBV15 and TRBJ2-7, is DAMVIQNPRYQVTQFGKPVTLSCSQTLNHNVMYWYQQKSSQAPKLLFHYYDKDFNNEADTPDNFQSRRPNTSFCFLDIRSPGLGDTAMYLCATSRDLTDEQYFGPGTRLTVT.

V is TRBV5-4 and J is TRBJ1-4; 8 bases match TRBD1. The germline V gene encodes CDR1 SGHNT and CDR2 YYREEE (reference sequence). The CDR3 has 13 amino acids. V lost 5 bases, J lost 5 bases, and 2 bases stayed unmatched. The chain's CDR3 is CASRTGGNEKLFF. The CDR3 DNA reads TGTGCCAGCAGAACAGGGGGAAATGAAAAACTGTTTTTT.

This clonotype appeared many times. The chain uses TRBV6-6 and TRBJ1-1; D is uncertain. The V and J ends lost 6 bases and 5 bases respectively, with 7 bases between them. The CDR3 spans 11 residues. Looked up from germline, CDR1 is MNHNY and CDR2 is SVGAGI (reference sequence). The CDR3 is CASRYGTEAFF. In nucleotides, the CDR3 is TGTGCCAGCAGATATGGGACTGAAGCTTTCTTT.

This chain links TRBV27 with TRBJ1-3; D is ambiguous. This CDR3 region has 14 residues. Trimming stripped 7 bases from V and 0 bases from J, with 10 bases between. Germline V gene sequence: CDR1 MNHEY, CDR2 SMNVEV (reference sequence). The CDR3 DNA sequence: TGTGCCAGCACCGACACCCGCTCTGGAAACACCATATATTTT. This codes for CASTDTRSGNTIYF.

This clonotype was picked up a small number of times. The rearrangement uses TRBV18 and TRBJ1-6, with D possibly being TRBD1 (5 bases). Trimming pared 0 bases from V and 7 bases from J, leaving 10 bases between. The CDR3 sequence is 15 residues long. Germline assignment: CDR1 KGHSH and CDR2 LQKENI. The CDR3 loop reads CASSPPRGENSPLHF. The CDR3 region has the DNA TGTGCCAGCTCACCACCTCGGGGGGAAAATTCACCCCTCCACTTT.

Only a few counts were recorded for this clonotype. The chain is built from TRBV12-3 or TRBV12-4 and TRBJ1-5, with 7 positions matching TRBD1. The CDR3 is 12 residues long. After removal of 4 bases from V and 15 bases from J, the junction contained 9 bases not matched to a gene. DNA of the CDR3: TGTGCCAGCAGTTCACAGTATCAGGGGGGGCATTTT. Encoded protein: CASSSQYQGGHF.

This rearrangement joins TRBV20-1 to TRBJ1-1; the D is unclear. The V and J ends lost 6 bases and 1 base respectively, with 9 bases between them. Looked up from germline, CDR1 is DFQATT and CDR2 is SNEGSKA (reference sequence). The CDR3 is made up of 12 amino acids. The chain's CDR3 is CSAMRRNTEAFF. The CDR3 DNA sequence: TGCAGTGCGATGAGAAGGAACACTGAAGCTTTCTTT.

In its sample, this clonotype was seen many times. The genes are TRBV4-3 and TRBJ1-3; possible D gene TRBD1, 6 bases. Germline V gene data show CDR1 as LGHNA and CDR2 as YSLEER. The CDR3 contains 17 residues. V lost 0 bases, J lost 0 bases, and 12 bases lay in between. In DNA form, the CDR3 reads TGCGCCAGCAGCCAAGAGGACAGCACATTCTCTGGAAACACCATATATTTT. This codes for CASSQEDSTFSGNTIYF.

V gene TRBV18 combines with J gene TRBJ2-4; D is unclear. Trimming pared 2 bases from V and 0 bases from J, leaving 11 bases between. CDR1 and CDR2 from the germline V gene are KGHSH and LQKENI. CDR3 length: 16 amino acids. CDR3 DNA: TGTGCCAGCTCACCAATGGTGGAATTAGCCAAAAACATTCAGTACTTC. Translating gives CASSPMVELAKNIQYF.

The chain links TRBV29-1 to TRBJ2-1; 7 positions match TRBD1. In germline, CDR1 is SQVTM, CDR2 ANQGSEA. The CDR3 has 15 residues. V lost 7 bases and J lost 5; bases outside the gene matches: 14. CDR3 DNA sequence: TGCAGCGCCGCCCCAGACAGGGTCGGCAACAATGAGCAGTTCTTC. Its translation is CSAAPDRVGNNEQFF.